A single sample is the source of the 9 T cell receptor beta chains below, sequenced in a study of blood T cell repertoires in COVID-19. Only in-frame clones appear in the TCRdb table, and some are missing; sequencing was by immunoSEQ multiplex PCR. Seen here are fewer than 250,000 clones, about 88% observed once, and the top ten hold approximately 0.69%. Sequenced input: peripheral blood. These receptors all stem from a man between 40 and 49 years old with acute or convalescent COVID-19.

This clone has more than one count but fewer than ten. The chain carries TRBV21-1 and TRBJ2-7; the table's D gene call, TRBD2, was not cross checked with the DNA. TRBV21-1 is an annotated pseudogene. This CDR3 contains 13 residues. CDR3 loop: CASSKESRNEQYF. For the CDR3, the DNA is TGTGCCAGCAGCAAAGAGAGTAGAAACGAGCAGTACTTC.

This chain uses TRBV7-8 with TRBJ2-1, with 12 nucleotides matching TRBD2. Trimming removed 0 bases from V and 12 bases from J; junction bases left unmatched: 6. CDR1 is SGHVS and CDR2 is FQNEAQ in the germline V gene. CDR3 length: 15 amino acids. Here the CDR3 reads CASSLALAGGPGQFF. The CDR3 nucleotides read TGTGCCAGCAGCTTAGCACTAGCGGGGGGCCCGGGGCAGTTCTTC.

The rearrangement links TRBV18 to TRBJ2-7; D remains ambiguous. The CDR3 runs to 16 residues. V gave up 0 bases and J gave up 2 bases, with 14 bases separating them. CDR1 is KGHSH and CDR2 is LQKENI in the germline V gene. CDR3 bases: TGTGCCAGCTCACCACCATCCGGCATACGGGCCTACGAGCAGTACTTC. It translates to CASSPPSGIRAYEQYF.

V is TRBV7-9 and J is TRBJ1-1; no clear D. Germline V gene lookup returns CDR1 SEHNR and CDR2 FQNEAQ (reference sequence). The V end lost 1 base, the J end lost 4 bases, and 10 bases lay between the germline ends. This CDR3 is built from 14 residues. DNA for the CDR3: TGTGCCAGCAGCTTAGGGATAACGGGCACTGAAGCTTTCTTT. Encoded protein: CASSLGITGTEAFF.

This sequence joins TRBV6-1 and TRBJ2-7, with D perhaps matching TRBD2 (5 bases). The germline V and J ends were trimmed by 1 base and 3 bases, with 13 bases remaining between them. There are 15 residues in the CDR3. CDR1 is MNHNS and CDR2 is SASEGT in the germline V gene. CDR3 loop: CASSEGRRWLYEQYF. In nucleotides, the CDR3 is TGTGCCAGCAGTGAAGGGAGGAGGTGGCTCTACGAGCAGTACTTC.

The chain joins TRBV27 to TRBJ2-1; 9 nucleotides match TRBD2. Germline assignment: CDR1 MNHEY and CDR2 SMNVEV (reference sequence). This CDR3 has 12 amino acids. The junction had 4 bases not matched to a gene; V was cut back by 6 bases and J by 10 bases. CDR3 nucleotides: TGTGCCAGCAGGGGACTAGCAGGGGAGCAGTTCTTC. Translation: CASRGLAGEQFF.

In DNA, the CDR3 is TGTGCCAGCAGTTTACCTAGCCTTCAGCAGTTCTTC. Protein sequence: CASSLPSLQQFF. This rearrangement joins TRBV27 to TRBJ2-1, with D tentatively TRBD2 (5 bases). Germline lookup yields CDR1 MNHEY and CDR2 SMNVEV (reference sequence). There are 12 residues in the CDR3. Trimming took off 2 bases at V and 11 bases at J, with 10 bases between the two ends.

Only a few counts were recorded for this clone. V is TRBV5-4 and J is TRBJ2-2, with 9 bases aligning to TRBD1. Trimming removed 4 bases from V and 8 bases from J; junction bases left unmatched: 3. In germline, CDR1 is SGHNT, CDR2 YYREEE (reference sequence). The CDR3 loop spans 13 amino acids. This CDR3 is CASSKQGAGELFF. CDR3 coding DNA: TGTGCCAGCAGCAAACAGGGGGCGGGGGAGCTGTTTTTT.

This chain uses TRBV4-2 with TRBJ2-5, with 8 bases matching TRBD2. This CDR3 contains 15 residues. V shed 3 bases and J 1 base; nucleotides not matched to a gene: 4. CDR1 LGHNA and CDR2 YNFKEQ come from the germline V gene. The CDR3 sequence: CASSHPTSAQETQYF. As DNA, the CDR3 is TGTGCCAGCAGCCATCCGACTAGCGCCCAAGAGACCCAGTACTTC.